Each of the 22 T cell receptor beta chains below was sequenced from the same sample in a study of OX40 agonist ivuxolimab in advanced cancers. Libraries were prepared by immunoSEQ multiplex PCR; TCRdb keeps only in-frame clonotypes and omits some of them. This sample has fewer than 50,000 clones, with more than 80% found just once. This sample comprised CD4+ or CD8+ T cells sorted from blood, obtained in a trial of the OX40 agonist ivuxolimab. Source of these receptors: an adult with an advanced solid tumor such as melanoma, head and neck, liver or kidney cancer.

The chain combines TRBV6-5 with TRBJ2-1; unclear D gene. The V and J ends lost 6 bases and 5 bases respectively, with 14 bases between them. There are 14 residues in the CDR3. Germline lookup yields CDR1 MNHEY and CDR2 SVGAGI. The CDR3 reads CASRPLDVDNEQFF. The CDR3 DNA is TGTGCCAGCAGACCCCTAGACGTAGACAATGAGCAGTTCTTC.

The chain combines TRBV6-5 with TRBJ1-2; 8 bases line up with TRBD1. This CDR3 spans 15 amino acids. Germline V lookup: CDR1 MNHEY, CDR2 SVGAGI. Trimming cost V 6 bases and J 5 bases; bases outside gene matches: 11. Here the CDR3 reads CASRQTTGALYGYTF. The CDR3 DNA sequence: TGTGCCAGCAGGCAGACGACAGGGGCCCTATATGGCTACACCTTC.

The CDR3 DNA follows: TGTGCCAGCAGCTTAGAGGGGCCGAACACAGATACGCAGTATTTT. This translates into CASSLEGPNTDTQYF. The chain uses TRBV11-2 and TRBJ2-3; TRBD1 is a possible D gene (5 bases). CDR1 and CDR2 from the germline V gene are SGHAT and FQNNGV. This CDR3 is built from 15 residues. V lost 0 bases and J lost 2, with 9 bases in between.

The CDR3 sequence is CASSWGLYNEQFF. CDR3 coding DNA: TGTGCCAGCAGTTGGGGACTTTACAATGAGCAGTTCTTC. The chain employs TRBV6-5 and TRBJ2-1; D is perhaps TRBD2 (6 bases). Germline V gene lookup returns CDR1 MNHEY and CDR2 SVGAGI. Trimming shortened V by 4 bases and J by 4 bases, and 8 bases separated the two germline ends. The CDR3 runs 13 residues.

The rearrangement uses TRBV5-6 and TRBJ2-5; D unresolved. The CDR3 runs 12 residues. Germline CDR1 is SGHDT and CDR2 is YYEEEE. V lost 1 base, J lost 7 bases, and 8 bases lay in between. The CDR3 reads CASSLYRGTQYF. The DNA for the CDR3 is TGTGCCAGCAGCTTGTATCGCGGGACCCAGTACTTC.

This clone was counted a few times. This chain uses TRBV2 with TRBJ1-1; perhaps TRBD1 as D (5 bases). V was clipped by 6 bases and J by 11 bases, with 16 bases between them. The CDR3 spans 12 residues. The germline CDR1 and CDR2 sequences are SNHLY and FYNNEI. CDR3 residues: CASRLKRGIAFF. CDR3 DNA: TGTGCCAGCAGGTTAAAAAGGGGTATCGCTTTCTTT.

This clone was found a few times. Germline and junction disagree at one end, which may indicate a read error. CDR3 in amino acids: CATSRGGALNF. CDR3 nucleotide sequence: TGTGCCACCAGCAGAGGGGGGGCTCTTAACTTT. J is TRBJ1-1 and V is TRBV15; possibly TRBD1 for D (6 bases). Germline V gene lookup returns CDR1 LNHNV and CDR2 YYDKDF (reference sequence). The CDR3 spans 11 residues.

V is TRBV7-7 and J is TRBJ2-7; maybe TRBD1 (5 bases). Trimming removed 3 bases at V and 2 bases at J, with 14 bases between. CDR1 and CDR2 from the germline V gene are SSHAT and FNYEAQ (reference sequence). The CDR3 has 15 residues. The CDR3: CASSLSPGSPYEQYF. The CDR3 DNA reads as TGTGCCAGCAGCTTGAGCCCAGGGTCCCCCTACGAGCAGTACTTC.

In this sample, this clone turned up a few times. The CDR3 protein is CASSFGTVPEKLFF. The CDR3, as DNA: TGTGCCAGCAGCTTCGGGACAGTTCCCGAAAAACTGTTTTTT. The chain employs TRBV5-6 and TRBJ1-4; 7 bases align to TRBD1. V was clipped by 2 bases and J by 8 bases; unmatched bases: 6. This CDR3 has 14 residues. Per the germline V gene, CDR1 is SGHDT and CDR2 is YYEEEE.

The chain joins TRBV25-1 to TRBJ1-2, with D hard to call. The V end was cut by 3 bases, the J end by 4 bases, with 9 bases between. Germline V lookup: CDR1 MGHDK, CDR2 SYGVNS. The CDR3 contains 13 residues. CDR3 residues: CASSDLSLYGYTF. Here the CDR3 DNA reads TGTGCCAGCAGTGACCTATCCCTCTATGGCTACACCTTC.

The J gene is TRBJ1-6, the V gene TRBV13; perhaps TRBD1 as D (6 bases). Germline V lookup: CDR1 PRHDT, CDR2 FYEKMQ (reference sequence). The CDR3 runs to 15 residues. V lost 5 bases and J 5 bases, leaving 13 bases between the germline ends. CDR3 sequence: CASSKWGANNSPLHF. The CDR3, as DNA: TGTGCCAGCAGCAAATGGGGGGCTAATAATTCACCCCTCCACTTT.

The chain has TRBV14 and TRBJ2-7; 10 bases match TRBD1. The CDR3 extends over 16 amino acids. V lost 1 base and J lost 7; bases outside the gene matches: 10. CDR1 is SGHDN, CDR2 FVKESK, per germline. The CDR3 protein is CASSQGQGALRYEQYF. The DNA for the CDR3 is TGTGCCAGCAGCCAAGGACAGGGGGCGCTTAGGTATGAGCAGTACTTC. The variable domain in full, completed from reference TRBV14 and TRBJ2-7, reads EAGVTQFPSHSVIEKGQTVTLRCDPISGHDNLYWYRRVMGKEIKFLLHFVKESKQDESGMPNNRFLAERTGGTYSTLKVQPAELEDSGVYFCASSQGQGALRYEQYFGPGTRLTVT.

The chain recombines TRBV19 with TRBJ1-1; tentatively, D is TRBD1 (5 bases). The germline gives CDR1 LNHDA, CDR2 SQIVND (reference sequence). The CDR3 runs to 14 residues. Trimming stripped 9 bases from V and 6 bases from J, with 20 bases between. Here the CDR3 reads CASRARTRGAEAFF. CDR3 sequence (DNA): TGTGCCAGCAGGGCCCGGACCCGGGGCGCTGAAGCTTTCTTT.

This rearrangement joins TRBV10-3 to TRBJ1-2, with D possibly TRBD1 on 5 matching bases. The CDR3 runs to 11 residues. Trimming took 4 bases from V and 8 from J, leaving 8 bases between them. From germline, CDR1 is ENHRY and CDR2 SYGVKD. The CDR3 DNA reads TGTGCCATCAGTGGGGGGGACGGCTACACCTTC. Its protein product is CAISGGDGYTF.

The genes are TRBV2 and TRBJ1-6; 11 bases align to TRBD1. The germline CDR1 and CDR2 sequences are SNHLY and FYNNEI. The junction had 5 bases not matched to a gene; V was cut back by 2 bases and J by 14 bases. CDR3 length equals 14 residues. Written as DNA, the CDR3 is TGTGCCAGCAGTGAAAGGGACAGGGGGGTTTCCCTCCACTTT. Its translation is CASSERDRGVSLHF.

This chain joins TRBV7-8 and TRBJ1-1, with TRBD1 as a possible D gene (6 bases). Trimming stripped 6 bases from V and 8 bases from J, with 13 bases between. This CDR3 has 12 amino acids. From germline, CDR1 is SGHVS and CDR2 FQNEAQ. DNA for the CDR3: TGTGCCAGCAGGGAAACAGGGAGGGAAGCTTTCTTT. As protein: CASRETGREAFF.

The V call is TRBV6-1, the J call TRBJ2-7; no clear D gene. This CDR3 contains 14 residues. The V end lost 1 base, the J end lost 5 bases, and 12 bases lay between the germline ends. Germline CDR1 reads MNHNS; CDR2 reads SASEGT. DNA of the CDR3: TGTGCCAGCAGTGAAGTAGATAGCCGGCACGAGCAGTACTTC. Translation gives CASSEVDSRHEQYF.

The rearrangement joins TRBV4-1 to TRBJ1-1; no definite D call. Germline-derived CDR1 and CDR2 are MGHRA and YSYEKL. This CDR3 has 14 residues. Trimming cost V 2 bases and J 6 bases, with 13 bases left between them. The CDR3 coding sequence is TGCGCCAGCAGCCAACGACGGACCACCTCTGAAGCTTTCTTT. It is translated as CASSQRRTTSEAFF.

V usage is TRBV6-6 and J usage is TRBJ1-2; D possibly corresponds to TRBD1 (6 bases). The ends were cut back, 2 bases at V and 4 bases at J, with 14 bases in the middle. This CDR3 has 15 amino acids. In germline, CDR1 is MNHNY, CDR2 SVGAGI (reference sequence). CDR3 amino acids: CASSYGITGSYGYTF. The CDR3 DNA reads TGTGCCAGCAGTTACGGGATAACAGGGTCCTATGGCTACACCTTC.

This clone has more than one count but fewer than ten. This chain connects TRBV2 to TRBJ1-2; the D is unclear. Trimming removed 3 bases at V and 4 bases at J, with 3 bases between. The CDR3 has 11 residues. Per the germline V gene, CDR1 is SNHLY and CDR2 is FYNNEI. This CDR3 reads CASSDPYGYTF. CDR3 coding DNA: TGTGCCAGCAGTGATCCCTATGGCTACACCTTC.

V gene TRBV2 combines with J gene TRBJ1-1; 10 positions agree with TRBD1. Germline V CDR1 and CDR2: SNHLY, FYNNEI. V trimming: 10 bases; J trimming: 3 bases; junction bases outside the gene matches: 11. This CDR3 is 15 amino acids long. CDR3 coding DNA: TGTGCCATCCTCCGGGACAGGGGATCTGACACTGAAGCTTTCTTT. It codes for CAILRDRGSDTEAFF.

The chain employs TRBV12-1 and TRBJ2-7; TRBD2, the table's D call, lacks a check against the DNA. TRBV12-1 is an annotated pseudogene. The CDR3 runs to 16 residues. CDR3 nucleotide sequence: TGTGCCAGCAGCCTGACGGGACTAGCGGGAAGATACGAGCAGTACTTC. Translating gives CASSLTGLAGRYEQYF.